A selection of T cell receptor beta chains follows, all from one sample in a study of cytomegalovirus exposure and HLA in healthy donors. Using immunoSEQ multiplex PCR, the repertoire was profiled, and TCRdb retains in-frame clones only, with some absent. There are roughly 200,000 clones in the sample; roughly 78% occur only once, and roughly 4.5% lies in the top ten. Input material: PBMCs. The source is a woman aged 25 to 39 in good health and CMV-seropositive. Each CDR3 is given with its conserved first and last residue.

len: 18; j_gene: TRBJ2-4; v_gene: TRBV7-8; CDR3aa: CASSLEGQGELAKNIQYF
len: 15; j_gene: TRBJ1-1; v_gene: TRBV7-2; CDR3aa: CASSIITRGNTEAFF
len: 13; j_gene: TRBJ2-7; v_gene: TRBV6-5; CDR3aa: CASSYSTGNEQYF
len: 13; j_gene: TRBJ1-1; v_gene: TRBV2; CDR3aa: CASEGLGLTEAFF
len: 15; j_gene: TRBJ1-4; v_gene: TRBV15; CDR3aa: CATSRDVVHREKLFF
len: 16; j_gene: TRBJ1-2; v_gene: TRBV6-5; CDR3aa: CASSYSGTDLNYGYTF
len: 14; j_gene: TRBJ2-7; v_gene: TRBV30; CDR3aa: CAWTQTGQAYEQYF
len: 15; j_gene: TRBJ2-7; v_gene: TRBV13; CDR3aa: CASSPKNRGQYEQYF
len: 16; j_gene: TRBJ2-2; v_gene: TRBV6-6; CDR3aa: CASSSGHSTNTGELFF
len: 16; j_gene: TRBJ2-7; v_gene: TRBV11-3; CDR3aa: CASSSRGSGGTYEQYF
len: 14; j_gene: TRBJ2-7; v_gene: TRBV27; CDR3aa: CASSDTVSSYEQYF
len: 13; j_gene: TRBJ2-3; v_gene: TRBV19; CDR3aa: CASLAGDADTQYF
len: 12; j_gene: TRBJ1-1; v_gene: TRBV13; CDR3aa: CASSFRVPEAFF
len: 15; j_gene: TRBJ2-3; v_gene: TRBV5-1; CDR3aa: CASSLAAGGTDTQYF
len: 17; j_gene: TRBJ2-3; v_gene: TRBV5-1; CDR3aa: CASSLIAQGPGTDTQYF
len: 14; j_gene: TRBJ2-7; v_gene: TRBV6-5; CDR3aa: CASSSRDWPYEQYF